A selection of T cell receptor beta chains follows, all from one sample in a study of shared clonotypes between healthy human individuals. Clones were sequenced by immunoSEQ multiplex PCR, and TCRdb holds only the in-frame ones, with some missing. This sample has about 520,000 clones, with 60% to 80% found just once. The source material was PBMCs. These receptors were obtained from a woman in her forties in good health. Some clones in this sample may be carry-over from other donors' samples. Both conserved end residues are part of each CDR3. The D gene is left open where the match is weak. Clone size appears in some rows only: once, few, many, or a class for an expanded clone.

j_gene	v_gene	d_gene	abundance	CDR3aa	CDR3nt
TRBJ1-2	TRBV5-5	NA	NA	CASSPTESGYGYTF	TGTGCCAGCAGCCCTACAGAGTCCGGCTATGGCTACACCTTC
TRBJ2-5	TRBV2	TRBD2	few	CASIRGRGETQYF	TGTGCCAGCATCCGGGGGAGGGGAGAGACCCAGTACTTC
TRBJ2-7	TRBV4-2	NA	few	CASSWRPSSYEQYF	TGTGCCAGCAGCTGGAGACCAAGCTCCTACGAGCAGTACTTC
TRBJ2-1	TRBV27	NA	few	CASSSLYNEQFF	TGTGCCAGCAGTTCCCTCTACAATGAGCAGTTCTTC
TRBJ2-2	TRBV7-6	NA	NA	CASSLGQRTGELFF	TGTGCCAGCAGCTTAGGCCAGCGGACCGGGGAGCTGTTTTTT
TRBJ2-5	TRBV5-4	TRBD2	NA	CASSLGSGRPKETQYF	TGTGCCAGCAGCTTAGGTAGCGGGAGGCCCAAGGAGACCCAGTACTTC
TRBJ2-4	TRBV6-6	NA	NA	CASSNDKGRVVF	TGTGCCAGCAGCAACGACAAGGGGCGAGTGGTATTC
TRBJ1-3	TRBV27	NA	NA	CASRQGPGNTIYF	TGTGCCAGCAGACAGGGCCCTGGAAACACCATATATTTT
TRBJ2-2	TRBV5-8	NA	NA	CASSFFRIHTGELFF	TGTGCCAGCAGCTTCTTCAGAATACACACCGGGGAGCTGTTTTTT
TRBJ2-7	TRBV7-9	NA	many	CASSFGVGYEQYF	TGTGCCAGCAGCTTCGGAGTAGGGTACGAGCAGTACTTC
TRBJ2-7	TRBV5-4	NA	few	CASSRGSSYSYEQYF	TGTGCCAGCAGCAGAGGGAGCAGTTACTCCTACGAGCAGTACTTC